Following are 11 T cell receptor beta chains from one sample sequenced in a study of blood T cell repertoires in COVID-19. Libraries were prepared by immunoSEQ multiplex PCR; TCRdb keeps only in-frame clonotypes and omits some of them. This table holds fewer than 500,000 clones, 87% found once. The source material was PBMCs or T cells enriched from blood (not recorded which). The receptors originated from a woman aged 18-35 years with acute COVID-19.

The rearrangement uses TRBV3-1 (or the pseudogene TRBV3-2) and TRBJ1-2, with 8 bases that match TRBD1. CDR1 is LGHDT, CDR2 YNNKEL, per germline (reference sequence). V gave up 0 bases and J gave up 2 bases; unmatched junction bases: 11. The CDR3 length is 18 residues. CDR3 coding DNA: TGTGCCAGCAGCCAAGACGGACAGGGTGCTGCTGGGAACTATGGCTACACCTTC. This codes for CASSQDGQGAAGNYGYTF.

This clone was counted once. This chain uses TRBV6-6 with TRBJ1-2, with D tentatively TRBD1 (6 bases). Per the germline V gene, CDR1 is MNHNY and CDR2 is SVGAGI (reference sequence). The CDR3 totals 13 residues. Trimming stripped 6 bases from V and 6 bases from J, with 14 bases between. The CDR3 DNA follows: TGTGCCAGCAGACCCGGACAGTGGGATGGCTACACCTTC. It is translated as CASRPGQWDGYTF.

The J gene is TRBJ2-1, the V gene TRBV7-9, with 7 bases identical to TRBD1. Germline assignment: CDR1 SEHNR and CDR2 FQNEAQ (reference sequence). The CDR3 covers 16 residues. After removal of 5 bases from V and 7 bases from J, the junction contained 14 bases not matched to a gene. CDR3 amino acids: CASSPTGTEHFNEQFF. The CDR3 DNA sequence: TGTGCCAGCAGCCCCACGGGGACAGAACACTTTAATGAGCAGTTCTTC.

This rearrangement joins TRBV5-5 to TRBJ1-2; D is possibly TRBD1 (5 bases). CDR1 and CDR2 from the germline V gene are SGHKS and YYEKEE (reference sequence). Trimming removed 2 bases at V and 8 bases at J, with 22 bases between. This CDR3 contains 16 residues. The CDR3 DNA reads TGTGCCAGCAGCTTCGCGTACACGGGGGAGGGTTGGGGCTACACCTTC. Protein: CASSFAYTGEGWGYTF.

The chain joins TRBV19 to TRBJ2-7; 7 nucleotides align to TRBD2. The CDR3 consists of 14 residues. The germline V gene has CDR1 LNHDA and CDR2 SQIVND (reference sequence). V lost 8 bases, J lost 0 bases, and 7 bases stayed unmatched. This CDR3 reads CASQAGRHSYEQYF. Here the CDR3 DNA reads TGTGCCAGTCAAGCGGGGCGACACTCCTACGAGCAGTACTTC.

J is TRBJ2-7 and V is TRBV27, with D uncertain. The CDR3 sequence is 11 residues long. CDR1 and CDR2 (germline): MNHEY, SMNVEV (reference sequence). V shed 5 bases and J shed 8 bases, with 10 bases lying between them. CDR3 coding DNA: TGTGCCAGCAGTATACACCGAAAGCAGTACTTC. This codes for CASSIHRKQYF.

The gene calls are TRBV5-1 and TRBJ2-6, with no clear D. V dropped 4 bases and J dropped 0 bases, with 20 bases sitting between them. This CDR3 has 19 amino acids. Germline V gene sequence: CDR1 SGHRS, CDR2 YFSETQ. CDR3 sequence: CASSLASRLTDSGANVLTF. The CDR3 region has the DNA TGCGCCAGCAGCCTGGCCTCCAGGTTGACGGACTCTGGGGCCAACGTCCTGACTTTC.

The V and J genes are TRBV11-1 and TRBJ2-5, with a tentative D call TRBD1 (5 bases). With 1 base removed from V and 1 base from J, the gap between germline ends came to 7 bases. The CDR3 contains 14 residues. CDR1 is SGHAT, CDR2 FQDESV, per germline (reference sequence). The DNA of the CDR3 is TGTGCCAGCAGCTTAGTAGGGGTCCAAGAGACCCAGTACTTC. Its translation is CASSLVGVQETQYF.

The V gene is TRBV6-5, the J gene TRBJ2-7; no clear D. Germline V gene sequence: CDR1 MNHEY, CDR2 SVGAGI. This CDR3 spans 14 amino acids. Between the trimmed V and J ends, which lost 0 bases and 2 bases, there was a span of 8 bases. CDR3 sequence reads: CASSYSIRAYEQYF. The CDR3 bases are TGTGCCAGCAGTTACTCGATCCGGGCCTACGAGCAGTACTTC.

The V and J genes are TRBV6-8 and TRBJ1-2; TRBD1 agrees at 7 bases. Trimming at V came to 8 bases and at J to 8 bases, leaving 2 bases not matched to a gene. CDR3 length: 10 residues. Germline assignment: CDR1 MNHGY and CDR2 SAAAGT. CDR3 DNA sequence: TGTGCCAGCGAAGGGGGCGGCTACACCTTC. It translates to CASEGGGYTF.

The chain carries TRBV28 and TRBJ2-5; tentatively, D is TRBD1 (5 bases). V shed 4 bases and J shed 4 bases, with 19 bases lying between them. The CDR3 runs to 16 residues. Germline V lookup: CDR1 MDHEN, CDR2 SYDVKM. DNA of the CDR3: TGTGCCAGCAGTTCCACATACCAGGGTTTATCAGAGACCCAGTACTTC. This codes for CASSSTYQGLSETQYF.